This TCR beta chain was captured by sequencing in a study of metastatic and nonmetastatic thyroid tumors. The study, taken as a whole, reports: As reported, TCR beta diversity in blood and tumor was significantly higher in malignant thyroid tumors than in benign nodules.

This clone is medium-sized (0.01 to 0.1%). Its antigen is unidentified. Germline lookup yields CDR1 MGHRA and CDR2 YSYEKL. This CDR3 spans 14 amino acids. The V and J ends lost 2 bases and 9 bases respectively, with 17 bases between them. Original data processing: The distant-metastasis classifier for papillary thyroid cancer was built from CDR3 differences across clinicopathological groups. TCRdb re-clonotyped the PCR reads through MiXCR. These V and J calls derive from TCRdb rather than the authors' analysis. This table holds about 20,000 clones, less than 35% found once. Every patient was untreated before thyroid surgery.

The sequence was collected from a female donor with papillary thyroid cancer or a benign thyroid nodule (not recorded which). Some clones in this sample may be carry-over from other donors' samples. The rearrangement links TRBV4-1 to TRBJ2-7; perhaps TRBD2 as D (5 bases). The source material was blood. The CDR3 sequence is CASSQPGIPEGQYF. The CDR3 DNA sequence: TGCGCCAGCAGCCAACCCGGGATCCCCGAAGGGCAGTACTTC.